Reported below is one T cell receptor (beta chain). Its antigen is unknown. No much larger clone exists at a distance of one base, and base qualities are not known. This entry comes from a study of graft-versus-host responses after intestinal transplantation (dated by TCRdb to about 2021). The study in broad terms: Multivisceral, liver-intestinal, or isolated intestinal transplants were received by the recipients. Anti-thymocyte globulin induction was given to all recipients, followed by maintenance tacrolimus and steroids for approximately three years. Bulk TCR-beta CDR3 sequencing was used to track graft-versus-host and host-versus-graft alloreactive T cell clones in the graft, circulation and bone marrow after intestinal transplantation. To identify alloreactive clones, pre-transplant mixed lymphocyte reaction products were sequenced and compared with unstimulated pre-transplant donor and recipient T cells. Of the approximately 25 intestinal transplant recipients enrolled in the cohort, one of whom was a retransplant, a few patients without pretransplant specimens were excluded. Donor T cell macrochimerism was defined as a peak of at least 4% donor T cells among recipient peripheral blood mononuclear cells. Rather than going through the commercial service, samples from three later patients were sequenced in-house on an Illumina MiSeq and processed with MiXCR.

Library creation used the immunoSEQ multiplex PCR assay. For most patients, genomic DNA was isolated using the Qiagen DNeasy Blood and Tissue Kit and was shipped frozen to Adaptive Biotechnologies for TCR sequencing. Adaptive Biotechnologies carried out high-throughput TCR-beta CDR3 sequencing of genomic DNA for most patients. As for the original processing: Adaptive's ImmunoSEQ software was the source of the TCR sequencing data for fewer than 20 patients, while a few other patients were processed with MiXCR and VDJtools. To correct CD4 versus CD8 sorting errors, any sequence found in both subsets at a frequency ratio below 5:1 was removed. Because the origin of CDR3 nucleotide sequences shared between donor and recipient could not be assigned, those sequences were removed. To be classed as alloreactive, a clone needed at least 2-fold expansion over unstimulated cells and a minimum CFSE-low frequency of 0.002% (template counts) or 0.001% (read counts). Mappable clones were those detected in sequenced pre-transplant spleen, lymph node, or MLR CFSE-low populations of the donor or recipient. Cumulative frequency of alloreactive clones was calculated as a percentage of all sequences weighted by copy number. The table was pulled from immuneACCESS by TCRdb, which kept in-frame rearrangements only. Such tables lose some clones; where checked, under half of the loss comes from unresolved V genes, and the rest has no known cause. V, J and clone size were drawn from that table, and D and trimming were deduced from the DNA. The sample data list over 100,000 clones, and more than 90% of these were observed just once. The leading ten clones occupy 0.2% to 0.25% of the sample.

The sample's time point label is to be understood as: cells obtained before transplantation from donor or recipient. CD3+CD4+ and CD3+CD8+ populations were FACS-sorted from unstimulated pre-transplant donor and recipient cells taken from spleen or lymph nodes. What the research found in general, with its limitations: GvH clones turned up in recipient bone marrow, with some appearing earlier in ileal mucosa or blood, a pattern consistent with an intestinal mucosal origin. Early after transplant, peak levels of circulating GvH clones were associated with declines in HvG clones. In the allografts of patients with donor T cell macrochimerism, GvH to HvG T cell clonal ratios were high. The conclusions were limited by the relatively low number and heterogeneity of the intestinal transplant patients.

V lost 6 bases and J lost 9 bases; the stretch between them is 15 bases long. Sequences SNHLY (CDR1) and FYNNEI (CDR2) are obtained from the germline V gene. The CDR3 runs 13 residues from the cysteine to the phenylalanine. CDR3 DNA is the only sequence kept; it has 39 bases, read in frame from the first base. Recombination joined TRBV2 with TRBJ1-5; a weak D assignment points to TRBD1 (6 bases agree). The receptor comes from a human donor who was the organ donor for an intestinal transplant. Here the sequenced sample was unstimulated CD4+ T cells sorted from spleen or lymph node cells, taken before transplant. The nucleotides are TGTGCCAGCAGAGTTACAGGGAAGGGGCCCCAGCATTTT. Translation gives CASRVTGKGPQHF. This CDR3, with the reference TRBV2 and TRBJ1-5 proteins standing in past its ends, gives the full variable domain EPEVTQTPSHQVTQMGQEVILRCVPISNHLYFYWYRQILGQKVEFLVSFYNNEISEKSEIFDDQFSVERPDGSNFTLKIRSTKLEDSAMYFCASRVTGKGPQHFGDGTRLSIL.